This T cell receptor beta chain was recorded in a study of PD-1 blockade in mismatch repair-deficient tumors. Whole-study results and caveats: All three positive peptides came from frameshift mutations, yielding 142 blood TCRs.

Clones were read by immunoSEQ multiplex PCR, and TCRdb kept only the in-frame ones, dropping some. The sample yields over 9,000 clones, about nine tenths seen once. Remarks on this clone: Its specificity is not known.

Noted time point: 10-day in vitro stimulation with candidate neoantigen peptide 3. Every patient had mismatch repair deficiency by PCR or immunohistochemistry. A roughly eleven-day in vitro culture was run per each of seven reactive peptides. A no-peptide control culture served as baseline for clone fold changes. The sequence was collected from an adult with mismatch repair-deficient cancer. Sequenced material: cells cultured in vitro, taken from a patient treated with pembrolizumab.

This CDR3 reads CASGRGRAKEQYF. CDR3 in DNA: TGCGCCAGTGGGAGGGGGAGGGCTAAGGAGCAGTACTTC. The chain links TRBV10-1 to TRBJ2-7, with D perhaps matching TRBD2 (7 bases). The germline V gene encodes CDR1 WNHNN and CDR2 SYGVQD (reference sequence). V gave up 9 bases and J gave up 7 bases, with 19 bases separating them. This CDR3 is built from 13 residues.